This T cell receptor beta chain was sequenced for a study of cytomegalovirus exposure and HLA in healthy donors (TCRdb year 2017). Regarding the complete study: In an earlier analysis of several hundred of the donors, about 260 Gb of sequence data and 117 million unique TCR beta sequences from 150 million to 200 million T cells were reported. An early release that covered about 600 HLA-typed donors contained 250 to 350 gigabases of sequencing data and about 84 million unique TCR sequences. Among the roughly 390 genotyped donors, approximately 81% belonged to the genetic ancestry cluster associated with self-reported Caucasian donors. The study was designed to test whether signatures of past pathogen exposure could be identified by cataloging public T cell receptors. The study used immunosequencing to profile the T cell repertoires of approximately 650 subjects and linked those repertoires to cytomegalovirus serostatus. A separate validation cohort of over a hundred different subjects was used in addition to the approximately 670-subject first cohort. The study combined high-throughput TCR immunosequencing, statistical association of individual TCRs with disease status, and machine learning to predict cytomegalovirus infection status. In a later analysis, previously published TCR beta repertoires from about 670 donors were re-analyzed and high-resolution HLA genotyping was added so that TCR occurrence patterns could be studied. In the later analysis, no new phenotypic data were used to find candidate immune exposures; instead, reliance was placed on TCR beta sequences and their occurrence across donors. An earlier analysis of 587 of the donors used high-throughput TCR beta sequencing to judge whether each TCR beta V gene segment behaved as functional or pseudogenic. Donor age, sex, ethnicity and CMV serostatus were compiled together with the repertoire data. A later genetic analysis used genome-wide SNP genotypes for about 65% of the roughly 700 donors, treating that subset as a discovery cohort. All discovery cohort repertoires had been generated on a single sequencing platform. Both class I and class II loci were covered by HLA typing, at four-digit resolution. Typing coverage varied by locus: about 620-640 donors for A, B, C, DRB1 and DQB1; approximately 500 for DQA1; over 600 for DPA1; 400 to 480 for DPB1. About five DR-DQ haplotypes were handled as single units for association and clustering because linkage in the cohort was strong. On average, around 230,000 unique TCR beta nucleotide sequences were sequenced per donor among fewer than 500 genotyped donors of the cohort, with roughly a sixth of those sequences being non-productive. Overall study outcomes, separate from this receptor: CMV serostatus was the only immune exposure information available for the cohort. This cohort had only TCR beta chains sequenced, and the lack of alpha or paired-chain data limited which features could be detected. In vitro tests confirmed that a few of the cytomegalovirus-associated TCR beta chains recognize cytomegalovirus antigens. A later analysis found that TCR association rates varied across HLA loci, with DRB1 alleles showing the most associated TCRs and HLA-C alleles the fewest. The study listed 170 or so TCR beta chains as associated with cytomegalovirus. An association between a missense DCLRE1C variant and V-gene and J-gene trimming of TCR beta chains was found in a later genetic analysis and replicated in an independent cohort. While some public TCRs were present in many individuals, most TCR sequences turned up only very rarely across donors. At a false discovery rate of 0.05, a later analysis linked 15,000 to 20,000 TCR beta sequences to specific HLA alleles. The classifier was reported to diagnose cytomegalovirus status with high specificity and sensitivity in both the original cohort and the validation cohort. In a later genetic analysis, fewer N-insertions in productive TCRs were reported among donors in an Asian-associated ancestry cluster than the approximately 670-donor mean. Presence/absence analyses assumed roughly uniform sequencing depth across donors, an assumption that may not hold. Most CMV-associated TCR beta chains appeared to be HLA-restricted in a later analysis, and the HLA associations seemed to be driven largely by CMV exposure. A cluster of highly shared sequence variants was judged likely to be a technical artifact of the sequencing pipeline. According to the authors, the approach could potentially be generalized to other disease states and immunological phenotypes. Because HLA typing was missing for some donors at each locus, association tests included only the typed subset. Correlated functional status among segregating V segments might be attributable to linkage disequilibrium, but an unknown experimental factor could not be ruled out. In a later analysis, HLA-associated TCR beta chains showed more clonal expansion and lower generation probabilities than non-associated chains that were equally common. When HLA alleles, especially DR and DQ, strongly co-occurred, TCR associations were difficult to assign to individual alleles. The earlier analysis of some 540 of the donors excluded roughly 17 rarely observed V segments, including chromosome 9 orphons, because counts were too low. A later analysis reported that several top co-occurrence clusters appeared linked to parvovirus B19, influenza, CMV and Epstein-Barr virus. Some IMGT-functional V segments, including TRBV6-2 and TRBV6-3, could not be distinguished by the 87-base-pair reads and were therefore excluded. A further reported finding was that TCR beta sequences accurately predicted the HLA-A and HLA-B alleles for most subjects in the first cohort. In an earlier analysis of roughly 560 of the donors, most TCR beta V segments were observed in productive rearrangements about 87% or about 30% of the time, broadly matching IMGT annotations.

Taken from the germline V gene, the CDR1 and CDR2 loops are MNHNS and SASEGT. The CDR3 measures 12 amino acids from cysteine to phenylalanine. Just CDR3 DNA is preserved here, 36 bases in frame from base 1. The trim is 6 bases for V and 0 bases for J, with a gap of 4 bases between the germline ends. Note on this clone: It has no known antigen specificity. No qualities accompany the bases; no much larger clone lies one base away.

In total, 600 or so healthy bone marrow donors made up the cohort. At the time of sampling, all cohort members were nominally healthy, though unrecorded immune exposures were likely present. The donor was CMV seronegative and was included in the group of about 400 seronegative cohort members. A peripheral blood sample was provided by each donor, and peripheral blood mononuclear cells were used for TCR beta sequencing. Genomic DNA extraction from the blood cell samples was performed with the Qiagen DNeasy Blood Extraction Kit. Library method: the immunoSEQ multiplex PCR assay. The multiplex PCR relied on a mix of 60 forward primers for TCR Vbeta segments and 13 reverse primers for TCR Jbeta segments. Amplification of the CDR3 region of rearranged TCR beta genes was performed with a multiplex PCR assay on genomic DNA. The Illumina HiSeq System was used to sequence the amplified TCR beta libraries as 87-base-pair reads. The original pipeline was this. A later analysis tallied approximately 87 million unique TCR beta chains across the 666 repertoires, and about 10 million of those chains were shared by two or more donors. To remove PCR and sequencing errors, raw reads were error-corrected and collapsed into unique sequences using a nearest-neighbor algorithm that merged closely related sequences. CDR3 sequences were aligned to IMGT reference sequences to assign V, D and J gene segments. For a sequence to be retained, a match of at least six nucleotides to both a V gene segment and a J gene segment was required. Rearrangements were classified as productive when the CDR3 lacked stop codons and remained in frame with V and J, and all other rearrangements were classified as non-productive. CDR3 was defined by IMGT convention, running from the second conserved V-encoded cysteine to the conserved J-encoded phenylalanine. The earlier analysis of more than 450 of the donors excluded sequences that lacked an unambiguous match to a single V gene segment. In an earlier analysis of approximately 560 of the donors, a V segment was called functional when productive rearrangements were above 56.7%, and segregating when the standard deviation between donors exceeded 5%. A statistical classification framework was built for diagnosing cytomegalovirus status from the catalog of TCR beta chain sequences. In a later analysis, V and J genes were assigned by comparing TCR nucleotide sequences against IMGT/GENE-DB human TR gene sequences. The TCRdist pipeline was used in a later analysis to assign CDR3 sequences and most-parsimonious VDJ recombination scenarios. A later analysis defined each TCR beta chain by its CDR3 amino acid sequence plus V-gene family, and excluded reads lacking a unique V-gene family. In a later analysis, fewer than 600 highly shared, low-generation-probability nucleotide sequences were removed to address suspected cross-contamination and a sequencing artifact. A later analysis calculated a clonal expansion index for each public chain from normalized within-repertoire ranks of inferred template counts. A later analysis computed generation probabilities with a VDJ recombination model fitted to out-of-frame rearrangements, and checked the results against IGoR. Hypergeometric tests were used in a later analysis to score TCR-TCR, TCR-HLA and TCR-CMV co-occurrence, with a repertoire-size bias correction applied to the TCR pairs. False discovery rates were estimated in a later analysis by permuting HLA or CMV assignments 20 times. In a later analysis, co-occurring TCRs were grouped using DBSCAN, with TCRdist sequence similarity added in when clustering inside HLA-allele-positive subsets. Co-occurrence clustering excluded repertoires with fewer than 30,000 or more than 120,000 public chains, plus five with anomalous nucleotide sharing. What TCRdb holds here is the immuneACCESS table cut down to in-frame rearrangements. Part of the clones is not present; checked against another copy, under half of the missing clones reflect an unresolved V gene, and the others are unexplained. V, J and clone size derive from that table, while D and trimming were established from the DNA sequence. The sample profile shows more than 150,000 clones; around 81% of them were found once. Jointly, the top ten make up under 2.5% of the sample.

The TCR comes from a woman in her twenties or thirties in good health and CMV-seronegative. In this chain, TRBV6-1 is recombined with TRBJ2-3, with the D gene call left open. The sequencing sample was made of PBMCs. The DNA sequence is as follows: TGTGCCAGCAGAACTAGCACAGATACGCAGTATTTT. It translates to CASRTSTDTQYF.